Presented here are 28 T cell receptor beta chains from one specimen sequenced in a study of T cells in Graves' hyperthyroidism and ophthalmopathy (dated by TCRdb to between 2018 and 2020). The library was prepared using multiplex PCR. Instrument on record: Illumina HiSeq 2000. Amplification of TCR beta CDR3 regions was carried out from RNA transcripts. A first-round RT-PCR of the TCR CDR3 used the HTBI primer set with the Qiagen OneStep RT-PCR kit. In-frame beta chains were kept once TCRdb had trimmed the public reads at Q25 with fastp and called clones with MiXCR. One record per CDR3 amino acid sequence lists the most common genes and DNA. The sample table holds roughly 400,000 distinct CDR3 sequences, of which about an eighth were seen once. 25% to 30% of the sample comes from the top ten. The sample consisted of blood. The receptor set was obtained from a man aged 45-60 years with Graves' ophthalmopathy.

This clonotype was seen at least ten times. This chain uses TRBV28 with TRBJ2-3, with TRBD2 matching over 13 bases. This CDR3 comprises 17 residues. With 5 bases clipped from V and 6 bases from J, the junction kept 11 bases outside the gene matches. CDR1 is MDHEN and CDR2 is SYDVKM in the germline V gene. CDR3 amino acids: CASSQITSGRVSDTQYF. CDR3 sequence (DNA): TGTGCCAGCAGTCAAATCACTAGCGGGAGGGTATCGGATACGCAGTATTTT.

This clonotype was observed a few times. The V and J genes are TRBV28 and TRBJ2-2, with D possibly being TRBD2 (6 bases). V dropped 7 bases and J dropped 3 bases, with 12 bases sitting between them. Germline lookup yields CDR1 MDHEN and CDR2 SYDVKM. This CDR3 region has 14 residues. The CDR3 DNA sequence: TGTGCCAGCACTCAGAGCGGGTACACCGGGGAGCTGTTTTTT. This sequence encodes CASTQSGYTGELFF.

The chain combines TRBV9 with TRBJ2-1; D tentatively fits TRBD1 or TRBD2 (5 bases each). Germline assignment: CDR1 SGDLS and CDR2 YYNGEE. The ends were cut back, 0 bases at V and 8 bases at J, with 21 bases in the middle. The CDR3 loop spans 17 amino acids. Here the CDR3 DNA reads TGTGCCAGCAGCGTAGGGGATTTAGGGGTAAATAGCGATGAGCAGTTCTTC. This sequence encodes CASSVGDLGVNSDEQFF.

The rearrangement uses TRBV10-2 and TRBJ2-5, with D perhaps matching TRBD1 or TRBD2 (6 bases each). V was shortened by 8 bases and J by 10 bases, with 14 bases between the two germline ends. Germline V gene data show CDR1 as WSHSY and CDR2 as SAAADI. This CDR3 region has 11 residues. The chain's CDR3 is CASSGGRIQYF. DNA for the CDR3: TGCGCCAGCTCCGGGGGCAGGATCCAGTACTTC.

To note about this clonotype: With a much larger clone just one base away, this may be a read error. V is TRBV6-2 or TRBV6-3 and J is TRBJ2-1; the match to TRBD2 covers 7 bases. Per germline, CDR1 MNHEY and CDR2 SVGEGT. V gave up 7 bases and J gave up 10 bases; unmatched junction bases: 10. This CDR3 comprises 13 residues. CDR3 DNA: TGTGCCAGCAAACCGACTAGCTGGAGCGAGCAGTTCTTC. Translating it yields CASKPTSWSEQFF.

The rearrangement links TRBV6-5 to TRBJ1-2, with 7 bases aligning to TRBD1. From germline, CDR1 is MNHEY and CDR2 SVGAGI. The junction had 3 bases not matched to a gene; V was cut back by 2 bases and J by 3 bases. The CDR3 runs to 14 residues. The CDR3 sequence is CASSYAGQHYGYTF. The DNA of the CDR3 is TGTGCCAGCAGTTACGCGGGACAGCACTATGGCTACACCTTC.

This clonotype was observed at least ten times. This chain uses TRBV5-6 with TRBJ2-2; D could derive from TRBD1 or TRBD2 (5 bases each). Germline values: CDR1 SGHDT, CDR2 YYEEEE. The CDR3 has 15 residues. Between the trimmed V and J ends, which lost 7 bases and 1 base, there was a span of 14 bases. In DNA form, the CDR3 reads TGTGCCAGCGCCGTCGGGGCCCTGAACACCGGGGAGCTGTTTTTT. It encodes CASAVGALNTGELFF.

The sample holds many counts of this clonotype. J is TRBJ2-1 and V is TRBV3-1; weak D call: TRBD2 (5 bases). Germline loops: CDR1 LGHDT, CDR2 YNNKEL (reference sequence). Trimming stripped 1 base from V and 11 bases from J, with 9 bases between. The CDR3 runs to 12 residues. The CDR3 loop reads CASSQGGSQQFF. DNA of the CDR3: TGTGCCAGCAGCCAAGGAGGGAGCCAGCAGTTCTTC.

This clonotype occurred many times. The chain recombines TRBV30 with TRBJ1-1; 7 nucleotides align to TRBD1. Germline values: CDR1 GTSNPN, CDR2 SVGIG (reference sequence). This CDR3 has 15 amino acids. The V and J ends lost 6 bases and 4 bases, in that order; junction bases with no gene match: 14. The CDR3 here is CACRTTGAPGTEAFF. Here the CDR3 DNA reads TGTGCCTGTCGAACTACAGGGGCGCCTGGCACTGAAGCTTTCTTT.

The table lists this clonotype with many counts. The V and J genes are TRBV30 and TRBJ2-3; D remains unclear. The germline CDR1 and CDR2 sequences are GTSNPN and SVGIG (reference sequence). Trimming removed 7 bases from V and 2 bases from J, with 22 bases in between. This CDR3 is 16 amino acids long. The CDR3 sequence: CASTYEEAGPTDTQYF. The DNA of the CDR3 is TGTGCCTCCACCTATGAAGAAGCAGGTCCCACAGATACGCAGTATTTT.

This clonotype has more than one count but fewer than ten. The V and J genes are TRBV6-5 and TRBJ1-6, with D perhaps TRBD1 (6 bases). The CDR3 extends over 16 amino acids. CDR1 MNHEY and CDR2 SVGAGI come from the germline V gene. The V end lost 0 bases, the J end lost 7 bases, and 13 bases lay between the germline ends. The CDR3 DNA reads as TGTGCCAGCAGTTACTCGATGGTGGGGGCAAATTCACCCCTCCACTTT. This gives the protein CASSYSMVGANSPLHF.

This chain links TRBV19 with TRBJ2-7; D is perhaps TRBD1 (6 bases). Deletions cut 1 base from V and 2 bases from J, with 9 bases between. The V gene's germline CDR1 is LNHDA and CDR2 SQIVND (reference sequence). There are 14 residues in the CDR3. The chain's CDR3 is CASSIAGTTYEQYF. The CDR3 DNA follows: TGTGCCAGTAGTATAGCCGGGACAACCTACGAGCAGTACTTC.

There are many counts of this clonotype. This rearrangement joins TRBV7-8 to TRBJ2-3; D remains ambiguous. The CDR3 runs 15 residues. Germline lookup yields CDR1 SGHVS and CDR2 FQNEAQ. V shed 1 base and J shed 2 bases, with 10 bases lying between them. CDR3 residues: CASSLGLGFTDTQYF. CDR3 nucleotide sequence: TGTGCCAGCAGCTTAGGTCTGGGATTCACAGATACGCAGTATTTT.

Notes on this clonotype: Relative to the germline gene, one junction end is altered; a read error may explain this. The genes are TRBV5-1 and TRBJ2-5, with D perhaps matching TRBD1 or TRBD2 (6 bases each). From germline, CDR1 is SGHRS and CDR2 YFSETQ. CDR3 size: 18 residues. DNA for the CDR3: TGCGGCAGCCGTACGCAACCGGGGGCTGCACTTCAGAGCGAGACCCAGTACTTC. This encodes CGSRTQPGAALQSETQYF.

The chain combines TRBV30 with TRBJ1-2, with a weak D call TRBD1 (5 bases). CDR3 length equals 11 residues. Germline-derived CDR1 and CDR2 are GTSNPN and SVGIG (reference sequence). V shed 3 bases and J shed 10 bases, with 12 bases lying between them. Written as DNA, the CDR3 is TGTGCCTGGAGAGAACAGGTCGTCTACACCTTC. Translating it yields CAWREQVVYTF.

This clonotype was seen a handful of times. This chain uses TRBV24-1 with TRBJ2-1; no clear D gene. V lost 6 bases and J lost 0, with 14 bases in between. The CDR3 extends over 16 amino acids. The germline CDR1 and CDR2 sequences are KGHDR and SFDVKD. CDR3 in DNA: TGTGCCACCAGTAGTTCTTCCCCGAGCTCCTACAATGAGCAGTTCTTC. Encoded protein: CATSSSSPSSYNEQFF.

This clonotype was counted between two and nine times. The chain has TRBV20-1 and TRBJ2-5; D is possibly TRBD2 (7 bases). V was trimmed by 1 base and J by 5 bases, leaving 17 bases between them. The CDR3 sequence is 15 residues long. The germline V gene encodes CDR1 DFQATT and CDR2 SNEGSKA (reference sequence). The CDR3 loop reads CSARGTGGRFETQYF. DNA of the CDR3: TGCAGTGCTAGAGGAACCGGGGGGCGTTTTGAGACCCAGTACTTC.

This clonotype was counted a few times. V usage is TRBV9 and J usage is TRBJ2-7, with D possibly TRBD2 on 6 matching bases. CDR1 and CDR2 from the germline V gene are SGDLS and YYNGEE. The CDR3 consists of 13 residues. V was cut by 1 base and J by 5 bases, with 10 bases left in between. The CDR3 sequence: CASSVLATDEQYF. The DNA of the CDR3 is TGTGCCAGCAGCGTACTAGCGACGGACGAGCAGTACTTC. Full variable domain (outside the CDR3, taken from reference TRBV9 and TRBJ2-7): DSGVTQTPKHLITATGQRVTLRCSPRSGDLSVYWYQQSLDQGLQFLIQYYNGEERAKGNILERFSAQQFPDLHSELNLSSLELGDSALYFCASSVLATDEQYFGPGTRLTVT.

The sample holds many counts of this clonotype. This chain connects TRBV18 to TRBJ2-3; 14 bases agree with TRBD2. The CDR3 is made up of 17 amino acids. Germline V CDR1 and CDR2: KGHSH, LQKENI. The V segment lost 3 bases and the J segment 1 base; nucleotides outside the gene matches: 3. CDR3 in amino acids: CASSPGTSGSGTDTQYF. CDR3 DNA sequence: TGTGCCAGCTCACCCGGGACTAGCGGGAGCGGCACAGATACGCAGTATTTT.

This clonotype was picked up many times. The chain is built from TRBV27 and TRBJ2-6; TRBD1 or TRBD2 may be the D gene (5 bases each). This CDR3 is built from 15 residues. With 5 bases removed from V and 0 bases from J, the gap between germline ends came to 8 bases. Germline lookup yields CDR1 MNHEY and CDR2 SMNVEV (reference sequence). For the CDR3, the DNA is TGTGCCAGCAGTGGGGGTGCCTCTGGGGCCAACGTCCTGACTTTC. This gives the protein CASSGGASGANVLTF.

This clonotype was picked up many times. The chain employs TRBV3-1 and TRBJ2-5; D gene unclear. Between the trimmed V and J ends, which lost 1 base and 5 bases, there was a span of 14 bases. There are 15 residues in the CDR3. The V gene's germline CDR1 is LGHDT and CDR2 YNNKEL (reference sequence). The DNA of the CDR3 is TGTGCCAGCAGCCAAGCAGTGCGGTCTGGGGAGACCCAGTACTTC. Its protein is CASSQAVRSGETQYF.

This clonotype turned up a few times. The V gene is TRBV24-1, the J gene TRBJ1-1, with D perhaps matching TRBD1 (5 bases). The CDR3 has 13 residues. Trimming shortened V by 8 bases and J by 4 bases, and 13 bases separated the two germline ends. Germline assignment: CDR1 KGHDR and CDR2 SFDVKD. CDR3 nucleotides: TGTGCCACCATGACCGGGGCGAGCACTGAAGCTTTCTTT. It is translated as CATMTGASTEAFF.

This clonotype has ten or more counts. CDR3: CASSHEGTTGELFF. The DNA of the CDR3 is TGTGCCAGCAGCCACGAGGGAACGACCGGGGAGCTGTTTTTT. This sequence joins TRBV3-1 and TRBJ2-2, with a weak D call TRBD2 (5 bases). Germline CDR1 and CDR2: LGHDT and YNNKEL (reference sequence). CDR3 length: 14 residues. Trimming left V 3 bases short and J 5 bases short, with 10 bases between.

This clonotype was recorded at least ten times. The CDR3 reads CASRSQGTDTQYF. In DNA, the CDR3 is TGTGCCAGCAGATCACAGGGAACAGATACGCAGTATTTT. The rearrangement uses TRBV12-3 or TRBV12-4 and TRBJ2-3; possibly TRBD1 for D (6 bases). The CDR3 covers 13 residues. Between the trimmed V and J ends, which lost 6 bases and 3 bases, there was a span of 10 bases.

V and J are TRBV6-1 and TRBJ1-1; unclear D gene. Germline loops: CDR1 MNHNS, CDR2 SASEGT. V was pared by 9 bases and J by 2 bases, with 10 bases between. The length of the CDR3 is 12 residues. The CDR3 bases are TGTGCCAGGGAGAATCAAAACACTGAAGCTTTCTTT. This encodes CARENQNTEAFF.

Ten or more counts support this clonotype. The chain couples TRBV4-2 to TRBJ2-7; D is uncertain. The CDR3 covers 15 residues. In germline, CDR1 is LGHNA, CDR2 YNFKEQ. With 4 bases removed from V and 0 bases from J, the gap between germline ends came to 13 bases. The CDR3 spells CASSPESRSSYEQYF. The CDR3 DNA sequence: TGTGCCAGCAGCCCCGAGTCGCGAAGCTCCTACGAGCAGTACTTC.

This clonotype has a count of ten or more. The chain recombines TRBV30 with TRBJ2-1, with D unclear. The CDR3 loop spans 14 amino acids. Per germline, CDR1 GTSNPN and CDR2 SVGIG (reference sequence). Trimming removed 7 bases at V and 1 base at J, with 14 bases between. The CDR3 here is CASWAPGSYNEQFF. In nucleotides, the CDR3 is TGTGCCTCTTGGGCTCCCGGGTCCTACAATGAGCAGTTCTTC.

V gene TRBV19 combines with J gene TRBJ1-1; D is undetermined. The V and J ends lost 9 bases and 6 bases respectively, with 17 bases between them. The CDR3 consists of 13 residues. Germline CDR1 is LNHDA and CDR2 is SQIVND (reference sequence). In DNA form, the CDR3 reads TGTGCCAGCCTCGCCGGGGATCGTCCTGAAGCTTTCTTT. This encodes CASLAGDRPEAFF.